The clone carrying this TCR beta chain was detected only once. This sample is drawn from a study of blood T cell repertoires in COVID-19. Study as a whole: T cells, B-cell-depleted T cells, or PBMCs supplied cDNA or gDNA.

The CDR3 has 16 amino acids. Germline assignment: CDR1 LNHDA and CDR2 SQIVND (reference sequence). Trimming removed 4 bases at V and 0 bases at J, with 13 bases between. This study enrolled people aged roughly 18 to 100 from 20 to 25 US geographic areas. The study assigned cohorts using participant-reported clinical history. TCRdb's table, derived via immunoSEQ multiplex PCR, lists solely in-frame clones and lacks some. The sample includes 250,000 to 350,000 clones, 90% of them seen just once. The rearrangement uses TRBV19 and TRBJ1-3; D possibly corresponds to TRBD1 (6 bases). What was sequenced was PBMCs or T cells enriched from blood (not recorded which). This clonotype was obtained from a woman aged 18-29 years with acute COVID-19. The CDR3 spells CASSTDSTLSGNTIYF. As DNA, the CDR3 is TGTGCCAGTAGTACGGACAGCACCCTCTCTGGAAACACCATATATTTT.